These 17 T cell receptor beta chains came from one sample sequenced in a study of T cell responses to AZD1222 COVID-19 vaccine. Only in-frame clones appear in the TCRdb table, and some are missing; sequencing was by immunoSEQ multiplex PCR. Altogether more than 100,000 clones are present, around 90% being singletons, with the ten largest covering 1.2%. The sequencing here drew on peripheral blood, taken on day 0 of AZD1222 vaccination. Receptors were obtained from an adult in good health.

This clone showed up just once. The CDR3 coding sequence is TGTGCCAGCAGCCAAGGGCAGCATTATGGCTACACCTTC. This translates into CASSQGQHYGYTF. The chain links TRBV14 to TRBJ1-2; D uncertain. The germline V gene encodes CDR1 SGHDN and CDR2 FVKESK. The V end lost 1 base, the J end lost 5 bases, and 8 bases lay between the germline ends. The CDR3 length is 13 residues.

The chain recombines TRBV30 with TRBJ1-6; tentative D call: TRBD1 (6 bases). Deletions cut 8 bases from V and 14 bases from J, with 13 bases between. The CDR3 extends over 10 amino acids. Germline values: CDR1 GTSNPN, CDR2 SVGIG (reference sequence). The CDR3 region is CAGGLGTLHF. The CDR3, as DNA: TGTGCCGGGGGCCTCGGGACCCTCCACTTT.

The rearrangement links TRBV5-1 to TRBJ2-5; 8 nucleotides match TRBD1. In germline, CDR1 is SGHRS, CDR2 YFSETQ. This CDR3 has 14 residues. V trimming: 4 bases; J trimming: 5 bases; junction bases outside the gene matches: 7. The CDR3 DNA sequence: TGCGCCAGCAGCCCCGGACAGGGCCTGGAGACCCAGTACTTC. Protein sequence: CASSPGQGLETQYF.

This chain joins TRBV20-1 and TRBJ1-5, with D possibly TRBD1 on 6 matching bases. Germline V lookup: CDR1 DFQATT, CDR2 SNEGSKA (reference sequence). V lost 4 bases and J lost 1, with 11 bases in between. The length of the CDR3 is 14 residues. CDR3 coding DNA: TGCAGTGCTATTGACAGGCTAAGCAATCAGCCCCAGCATTTT. Translating it yields CSAIDRLSNQPQHF.

The chain has TRBV4-2 and TRBJ1-3; D gene unclear. The germline V and J ends were trimmed by 0 bases and 2 bases, with 11 bases remaining between them. This CDR3 comprises 16 residues. From germline, CDR1 is LGHNA and CDR2 YNFKEQ. CDR3 nucleotide sequence: TGTGCCAGCAGCCAAGAATGGCGAGAAGCTGGAAACACCATATATTTT. Encoded protein: CASSQEWREAGNTIYF.

The gene calls are TRBV7-7 and TRBJ2-3, with D possibly TRBD2 on 6 matching bases. V was trimmed by 4 bases and J by 3 bases, leaving 14 bases between them. Germline V gene data show CDR1 as SSHAT and CDR2 as FNYEAQ (reference sequence). The CDR3 spans 15 residues. CDR3 sequence (DNA): TGTGCCAGCAGCTCACTACCGGGAGCGACAGATACGCAGTATTTT. It is translated as CASSSLPGATDTQYF. The full variable domain, in which reference TRBV7-7 and TRBJ2-3 provide the parts outside the CDR3, is GAGVSQSPRYKVTKRGQDVTLRCDPISSHATLYWYQQALGQGPEFLTYFNYEAQPDKSGLPSDRFSAERPEGSISTLTIQRTEQRDSAMYRCASSSLPGATDTQYFGPGTRLTVL.

This rearrangement joins TRBV2 to TRBJ2-7; TRBD2 aligns across 8 bases. The CDR3 runs 16 residues. Germline V gives CDR1 SNHLY, CDR2 FYNNEI. J was trimmed by 1 base and V by 4 bases; bases with no gene match: 9. The CDR3 DNA sequence: TGTGCCAGCAGTGCGGGGGGGGCAGGGGTATCCTACGAGCAGTACTTC. It codes for CASSAGGAGVSYEQYF.

CDR3 loop: CASAPGSDLAFF. The DNA of the CDR3 is TGTGCCAGCGCGCCTGGCAGCGATTTGGCTTTCTTT. J is TRBJ1-1 and V is TRBV12-3 or TRBV12-4, with no clear D. The CDR3 is made up of 12 amino acids. The ends were cut back, 8 bases at V and 11 bases at J, with 18 bases in the middle.

The rearrangement joins TRBV19 to TRBJ1-1, with D perhaps TRBD1 (5 bases). Trimming cost V 5 bases and J 4 bases, with 8 bases left between them. The CDR3 covers 12 residues. In germline, CDR1 is LNHDA, CDR2 SQIVND (reference sequence). As DNA, the CDR3 is TGTGCCAGTAGTGCAGGGTTCACTGAAGCTTTCTTT. This translates into CASSAGFTEAFF.

The CDR3 spells CASAHYEQYF. DNA for the CDR3: TGTGCCAGCGCCCATTACGAGCAGTACTTC. The V and J genes are TRBV6-1 and TRBJ2-7; D gene unclear. Germline CDR1 MNHNS, CDR2 SASEGT. The V end lost 8 bases, the J end lost 4 bases, and 6 bases lay between the germline ends. The CDR3 runs to 10 residues.

V usage is TRBV5-1 and J usage is TRBJ2-1, with D tentatively TRBD2 (6 bases). Germline V gene sequence: CDR1 SGHRS, CDR2 YFSETQ. Trimming removed 6 bases at V and 2 bases at J, with 15 bases between. This CDR3 is built from 15 residues. CDR3 loop: CASTASAEAYNEQFF. CDR3 DNA: TGCGCCAGCACGGCTAGCGCTGAGGCCTACAATGAGCAGTTCTTC.

This chain connects TRBV30 to TRBJ2-3, with TRBD1 identical over 9 bases. The junction had 13 bases not matched to a gene; V was cut back by 3 bases and J by 6 bases. The germline V gene encodes CDR1 GTSNPN and CDR2 SVGIG (reference sequence). The CDR3 loop spans 16 amino acids. The CDR3 DNA follows: TGTGCCTGGAGAGATCGTCCGGGACAGGGCCCCGATACGCAGTATTTT. This translates into CAWRDRPGQGPDTQYF.

The gene calls are TRBV27 and TRBJ2-1; 8 bases agree with TRBD2. This CDR3 has 15 amino acids. J was trimmed by 7 bases and V by 3 bases; bases with no gene match: 8. CDR1 is MNHEY, CDR2 SMNVEV, per germline (reference sequence). CDR3 DNA sequence: TGTGCCAGCAGTTTTGGACGGGGGGGCCTAAATGAGCAGTTCTTC. This encodes CASSFGRGGLNEQFF.

The chain employs TRBV5-1 and TRBJ2-7; D call uncertain. This CDR3 has 13 residues. Germline-derived CDR1 and CDR2 are SGHRS and YFSETQ. Trimming pared 4 bases from V and 3 bases from J, leaving 11 bases between. CDR3 nucleotides: TGCGCCAGCAGCCCGGAACATAGCTACGAGCAGTACTTC. Residues: CASSPEHSYEQYF.

This sequence joins TRBV2 and TRBJ1-5; possible D gene TRBD1, 6 bases. The V and J ends lost 5 bases and 0 bases respectively, with 11 bases between them. Germline lookup yields CDR1 SNHLY and CDR2 FYNNEI. There are 15 residues in the CDR3. CDR3 DNA: TGTGCCAGCAGTCCCGGACAGTATAGCAATCAGCCCCAGCATTTT. Translating gives CASSPGQYSNQPQHF. Based on the CDR3 plus reference TRBV2 and TRBJ1-5, the full variable domain is EPEVTQTPSHQVTQMGQEVILRCVPISNHLYFYWYRQILGQKVEFLVSFYNNEISEKSEIFDDQFSVERPDGSNFTLKIRSTKLEDSAMYFCASSPGQYSNQPQHFGDGTRLSIL.

The CDR3 loop reads CASSYREGYGYTF. CDR3 DNA sequence: TGCGCCAGCAGTTACAGGGAGGGCTATGGCTACACCTTC. The V gene is TRBV4-1, the J gene TRBJ1-2; possible D gene TRBD1, 6 bases. There are 13 residues in the CDR3. Trimming took off 6 bases at V and 4 bases at J, with 12 bases between the two ends. Germline CDR1 reads MGHRA; CDR2 reads YSYEKL.

This chain links TRBV3-1 (or the pseudogene TRBV3-2) with TRBJ1-3; the D is unclear. The germline V and J ends were trimmed by 6 bases and 4 bases, with 16 bases remaining between them. CDR3 length: 15 amino acids. From germline, CDR1 is LGHDT and CDR2 YNNKEL (reference sequence). The CDR3 bases are TGTGCCAGCAGTCATAATAATCTCCCGGGAAACACCATATATTTT. This codes for CASSHNNLPGNTIYF.